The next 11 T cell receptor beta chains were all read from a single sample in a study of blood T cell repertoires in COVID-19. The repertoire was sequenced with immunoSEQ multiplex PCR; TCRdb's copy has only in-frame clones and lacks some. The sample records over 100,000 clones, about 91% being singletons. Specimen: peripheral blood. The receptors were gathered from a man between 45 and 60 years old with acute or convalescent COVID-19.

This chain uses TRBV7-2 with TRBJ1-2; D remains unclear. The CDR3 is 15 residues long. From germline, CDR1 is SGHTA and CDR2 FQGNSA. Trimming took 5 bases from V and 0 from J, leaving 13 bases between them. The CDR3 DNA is TGTGCCAGCAGCCCCCGCAATGGAGCTAACTATGGCTACACCTTC. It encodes CASSPRNGANYGYTF.

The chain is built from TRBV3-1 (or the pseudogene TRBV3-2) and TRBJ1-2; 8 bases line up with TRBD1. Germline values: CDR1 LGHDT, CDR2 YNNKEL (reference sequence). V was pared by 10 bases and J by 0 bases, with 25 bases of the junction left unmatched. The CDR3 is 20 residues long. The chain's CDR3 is CATTSRQGSRPGNSNYGYTF. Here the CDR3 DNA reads TGTGCCACCACTTCCCGACAGGGGAGTCGTCCGGGTAATTCTAACTATGGCTACACCTTC.

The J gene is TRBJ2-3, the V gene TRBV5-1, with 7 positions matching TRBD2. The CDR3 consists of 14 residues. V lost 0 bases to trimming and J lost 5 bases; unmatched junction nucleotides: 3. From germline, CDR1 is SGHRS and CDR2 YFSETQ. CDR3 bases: TGCGCCAGCAGCTTGGGAGGGAGGGAAGATACGCAGTATTTT. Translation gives CASSLGGREDTQYF.

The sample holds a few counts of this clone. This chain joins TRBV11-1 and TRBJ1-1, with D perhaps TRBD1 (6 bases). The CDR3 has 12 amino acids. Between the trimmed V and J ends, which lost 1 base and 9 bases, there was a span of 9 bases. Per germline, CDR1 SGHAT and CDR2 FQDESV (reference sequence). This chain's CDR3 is CASSLVTGQAFF. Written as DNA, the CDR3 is TGTGCCAGCAGCTTAGTGACAGGCCAAGCTTTCTTT.

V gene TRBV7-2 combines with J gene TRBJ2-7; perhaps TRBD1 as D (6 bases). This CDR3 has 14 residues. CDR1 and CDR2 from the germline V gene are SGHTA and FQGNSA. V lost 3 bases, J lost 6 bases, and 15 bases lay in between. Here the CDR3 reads CASSFLSQGSEQYF. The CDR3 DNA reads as TGTGCCAGCAGCTTCTTATCACAGGGATCCGAGCAGTACTTC.

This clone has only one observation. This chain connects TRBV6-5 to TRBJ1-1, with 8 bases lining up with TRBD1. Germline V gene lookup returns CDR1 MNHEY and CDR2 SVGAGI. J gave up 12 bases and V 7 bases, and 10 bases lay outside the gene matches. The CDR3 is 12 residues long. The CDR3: CASKNGQGRSFF. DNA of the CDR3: TGTGCCAGCAAGAATGGACAGGGCAGGTCTTTCTTT.

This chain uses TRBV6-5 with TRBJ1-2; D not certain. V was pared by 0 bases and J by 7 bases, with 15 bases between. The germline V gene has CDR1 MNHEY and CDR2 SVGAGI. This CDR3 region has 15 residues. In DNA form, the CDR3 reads TGTGCCAGCAGTTACTCCTCTGCGATAGAGGCTGGCTACACCTTC. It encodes CASSYSSAIEAGYTF.

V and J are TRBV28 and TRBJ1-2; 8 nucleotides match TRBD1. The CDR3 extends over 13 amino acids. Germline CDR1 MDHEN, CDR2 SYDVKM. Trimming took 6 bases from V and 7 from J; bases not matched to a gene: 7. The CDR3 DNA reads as TGTGCCAGCAGCGGACAGGGTGTAGGTGGCTACACCTTC. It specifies CASSGQGVGGYTF.

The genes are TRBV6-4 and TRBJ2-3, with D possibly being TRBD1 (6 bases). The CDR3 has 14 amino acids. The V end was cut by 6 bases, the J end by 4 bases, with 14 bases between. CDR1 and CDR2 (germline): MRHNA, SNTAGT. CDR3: CASSGTGKADTQYF. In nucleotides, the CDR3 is TGTGCCAGCAGCGGAACAGGGAAGGCAGATACGCAGTATTTT.

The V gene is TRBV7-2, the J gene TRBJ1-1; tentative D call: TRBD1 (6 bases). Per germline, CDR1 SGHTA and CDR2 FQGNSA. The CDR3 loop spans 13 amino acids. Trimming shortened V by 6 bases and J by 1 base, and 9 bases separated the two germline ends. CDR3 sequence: CASSLQGNTEAFF. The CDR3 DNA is TGTGCCAGCAGTTTACAGGGGAACACTGAAGCTTTCTTT.

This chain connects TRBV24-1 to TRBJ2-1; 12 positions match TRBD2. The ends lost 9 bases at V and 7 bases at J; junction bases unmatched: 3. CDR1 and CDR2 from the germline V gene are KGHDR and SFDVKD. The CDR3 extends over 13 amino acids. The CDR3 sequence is CATSSGGENEQFF. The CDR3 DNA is TGTGCCACCTCTAGCGGGGGGGAGAATGAGCAGTTCTTC.